The rows below give T cell receptor beta chains drawn from one sample of a study of shared clonotypes between healthy human individuals. The table came from immunoSEQ multiplex PCR; TCRdb's copy has only in-frame clones and leaves some out. The sample yields about 490,000 clones, about 79% seen once. Sequenced material: PBMCs. The receptors shown here come from a woman in her thirties or forties in good health. Some clones in this sample may be carry-over from other donors' samples. The CDR3 runs from the conserved cysteine through the conserved F or W. Fields, in order: D gene, clone size, J gene, V gene, CDR3 protein, CDR3 DNA. D genes are given only for firm matches. Only part of the rows carry a size: once, few, many, or a class if the clone is expanded.

. . TRBJ2-7 TRBV6-5 CASSAGHGPYEQYF TGTGCCAGCAGTGCGGGACACGGACCCTACGAGCAGTACTTC
. . TRBJ2-5 TRBV18 CASSPPVLAKQETQYF TGTGCCAGCTCACCACCGGTTCTAGCGAAACAAGAGACCCAGTACTTC
TRBD1 few TRBJ1-1 TRBV5-1 CASSSQGQNTEAFF TGCGCCAGCAGCTCACAGGGGCAGAACACTGAAGCTTTCTTT
. few TRBJ1-1 TRBV11-2 CASSLGRGQGATEAFF TGTGCCAGCAGCTTAGGTAGAGGGCAGGGCGCCACTGAAGCTTTCTTT
TRBD2 . TRBJ2-1 TRBV7-2 CASSPGLAVNEQFF TGTGCCAGCAGCCCCGGACTAGCAGTTAATGAGCAGTTCTTC
TRBD2 . TRBJ2-1 TRBV6-5 CASRSSGSGYNEQFF TGTGCCAGCAGGTCTAGCGGGAGTGGTTACAATGAGCAGTTCTTC
. once TRBJ2-7 TRBV28 CASSLRQGRYEQYF TGTGCCAGCAGTTTAAGGCAGGGAAGGTACGAGCAGTACTTC
TRBD2 medium-sized TRBJ2-1 TRBV25-1 CASSEGAGGWYNEQFF TGTGCCAGCAGTGAGGGGGCGGGAGGGTGGTACAATGAGCAGTTCTTC
TRBD2 . TRBJ2-1 TRBV19 CASSIAGGSYNEQFF TGTGCCAGTAGTATAGCGGGGGGTTCCTACAATGAGCAGTTCTTC
. once TRBJ1-4 TRBV28 CASSLLGGATNEKLFF TGTGCCAGCAGTTTATTGGGTGGGGCGACTAATGAAAAACTGTTTTTT
. few TRBJ1-1 TRBV11-3 CASRAATDTEAFF TGTGCCAGCAGGGCTGCCACGGACACTGAAGCTTTCTTT
. few TRBJ1-1 TRBV30 CAWSPDPNTEAFF TGTGCCTGGAGTCCAGACCCGAACACTGAAGCTTTCTTT
TRBD2 . TRBJ2-7 TRBV5-1 CASSLDTSGTLPPEQYF TGCGCCAGCAGCTTGGATACTAGCGGGACGCTCCCGCCCGAGCAGTACTTC
TRBD1 . TRBJ2-5 TRBV30 CAWSMGQRSSRAETQYF TGTGCCTGGAGTATGGGACAGCGAAGCTCCCGGGCAGAGACCCAGTACTTC
. . TRBJ2-5 TRBV5-4 CASSLAGDETQYF TGTGCCAGCAGCTTGGCGGGGGATGAGACCCAGTACTTC
. . TRBJ2-5 TRBV30 CAWNLLGGEQYF TGTGCCTGGAACCTCCTGGGGGGAGAGCAGTACTTC
TRBD2 many TRBJ2-3 TRBV30 CAWGLAGDTDTQYF TGTGCCTGGGGACTAGCGGGAGACACAGATACGCAGTATTTT
TRBD1 . TRBJ1-1 TRBV11-2 CASSLGVGTGKTMNTEAFF TGTGCCAGCAGCTTAGGCGTGGGGACAGGAAAAACAATGAACACTGAAGCTTTCTTT
. . TRBJ2-3 TRBV10-3 CAISESNPFDNTDTQYF TGTGCCATCAGTGAGTCGAATCCTTTTGACAACACAGATACGCAGTATTTT
TRBD1 . TRBJ1-1 TRBV6-1 CASTADRGHTEAFF TGTGCCAGCACCGCGGACAGGGGGCACACTGAAGCTTTCTTT
TRBD2 few TRBJ2-5 TRBV5-1 CASSFTSGYQETQYF TGCGCCAGCAGCTTCACTAGCGGATATCAAGAGACCCAGTACTTC
TRBD2 . TRBJ2-2 TRBV9 CASSTRLAGKNTGELFF TGTGCCAGCAGCACTCGACTAGCGGGCAAGAACACCGGGGAGCTGTTTTTT
. . TRBJ1-1 TRBV5-1 CASSPPRSTQNTEAFF TGCGCCAGCAGCCCCCCGAGGAGTACTCAGAACACTGAAGCTTTCTTT
. . TRBJ2-7 TRBV5-6 CASGLPDYYEQYF TGTGCCAGCGGCTTGCCGGACTACTACGAGCAGTACTTC
. . TRBJ2-1 TRBV9 CASSPRTDPHYSYNEQFF TGTGCCAGCAGCCCCCGGACGGATCCTCACTACTCCTACAATGAGCAGTTCTTC
. . TRBJ1-3 TRBV29-1 CSVHENGNTIYF TGCAGCGTTCATGAAAATGGAAACACCATATATTTT
TRBD1 . TRBJ1-4 TRBV30 CAWSEQGAVVEDKLFF TGTGCCTGGAGTGAACAGGGGGCGGTTGTTGAGGACAAACTGTTTTTT
. . TRBJ2-7 TRBV11-1 CASSLVGREAGEQYF TGTGCCAGCAGCTTAGTTGGCAGGGAAGCGGGCGAGCAGTACTTC
TRBD2 . TRBJ2-5 TRBV11-1 CASSPGTSRRETQYF TGTGCCAGCAGCCCGGGGACTAGCCGTAGGGAGACCCAGTACTTC
. few TRBJ2-1 TRBV7-3 CASSLKYDGNSYNEQFF TGTGCCAGCAGCTTAAAGTACGACGGGAACTCCTACAATGAGCAGTTCTTC
. . TRBJ2-7 TRBV20-1 CSAESSYEQYF TGCAGTGCTGAGAGTTCCTACGAGCAGTACTTC
. . TRBJ2-3 TRBV5-6 CASSLFTDTQYF TGTGCCAGCAGCTTGTTCACAGATACGCAGTATTTT
TRBD2 once TRBJ2-7 TRBV11-2 CASSSGLRAGVSYEQYF TGTGCCAGCAGCTCAGGCCTGAGGGCGGGAGTCTCCTACGAGCAGTACTTC
. . TRBJ1-4 TRBV29-1 CSVVGRGSNEKLFF TGCAGCGTTGTGGGGAGGGGGAGTAATGAAAAACTGTTTTTT
. . TRBJ1-1 TRBV10-3 CAIAERGFTEAFF TGTGCCATCGCCGAGAGGGGGTTCACTGAAGCTTTCTTT
. once TRBJ1-1 TRBV6-1 CASIGRPQNTEAFF TGTGCCAGCATCGGCAGGCCCCAGAACACTGAAGCTTTCTTT
TRBD1 . TRBJ2-7 TRBV6-5 CASSIGQGASYEQYF TGTGCCAGCAGCATCGGACAGGGGGCGTCCTACGAGCAGTACTTC
. . TRBJ2-7 TRBV28 CASSPPGGYEQYF TGTGCCAGCAGCCCCCCAGGAGGCTACGAGCAGTACTTC
. few TRBJ2-2 TRBV7-7 CASSYGQGEGSGKAWGRELFF TGTGCCAGCAGCTATGGACAGGGTGAGGGTAGCGGGAAGGCCTGGGGCCGGGAGCTGTTTTTT
TRBD2 . TRBJ2-1 TRBV27 CASSQVAGAVYNEQFF TGTGCCAGCAGTCAAGTAGCGGGAGCGGTCTACAATGAGCAGTTCTTC
TRBD2 . TRBJ2-2 TRBV9 CASSVSGSFTGELFF TGTGCCAGCAGCGTTAGCGGGAGTTTCACCGGGGAGCTGTTTTTT
TRBD1 once TRBJ2-7 TRBV7-6 CASSLEDRGHEQYF TGTGCCAGCAGCTTAGAGGACAGGGGGCACGAGCAGTACTTC
TRBD2 . TRBJ2-7 TRBV4-1 CASSSYSGRARNEQYF TGCGCCAGCAGCTCCTATAGCGGGAGGGCTAGGAACGAGCAGTACTTC